The 30 T cell receptor beta chains below were found in one sample sequenced in a study of response to subunit inactivated influenza vaccine. TCRdb re-analysed the RT-PCR reads in MiXCR, keeping a single row per CDR3 protein. Of hundreds of thousands of distinct CDR3 sequences listed, about 14% were seen once; the top ten hold 7.6%. The sequencing used PBMCs from blood, collected around 14 days before vaccination. These TCRs come from a middle-aged man who received an inactivated influenza vaccine.

V and J are TRBV20-1 and TRBJ2-5; D is possibly TRBD1 or TRBD2 (6 bases each). This CDR3 region has 11 residues. Trimming removed 5 bases at V and 8 bases at J, with 12 bases between. CDR1 DFQATT and CDR2 SNEGSKA come from the germline V gene (reference sequence). In DNA form, the CDR3 reads TGCAGTGCTCGTAGGGGGGCAACCCAGTACTTC. Translating gives CSARRGATQYF.

The chain recombines TRBV7-6 with TRBJ2-3; D gene ambiguous. The CDR3 consists of 15 residues. Trimming shortened V by 0 bases and J by 2 bases, and 9 bases separated the two germline ends. Germline V gene data show CDR1 as SGHVS and CDR2 as FNYEAQ. CDR3: CASSLAGGTTDTQYF. The CDR3 region has the DNA TGTGCCAGCAGCTTAGCGGGCGGAACCACAGATACGCAGTATTTT.

Only a few counts were recorded for this clonotype. The chain uses TRBV10-3 and TRBJ2-2, with TRBD2 matching over 14 bases. V lost 6 bases, J lost 3 bases, and 0 bases stayed unmatched. CDR1 ENHRY and CDR2 SYGVKD come from the germline V gene. CDR3 length: 15 amino acids. The CDR3 nucleotides read TGTGCCATCAGGGGACTAGCGGGGGACACCGGGGAGCTGTTTTTT. It specifies CAIRGLAGDTGELFF.

This clonotype was recorded a few times. The chain recombines TRBV7-6 with TRBJ1-2; a possible D gene is TRBD1 (5 bases). V lost 0 bases and J 5 bases, leaving 19 bases between the germline ends. The CDR3 spans 17 residues. Germline CDR1 reads SGHVS; CDR2 reads FNYEAQ. The CDR3 nucleotides are TGTGCCAGCAGCTTAGCAGCGGGCAGGGTCTCTCTTTATGGCTACACCTTC. Protein: CASSLAAGRVSLYGYTF. The whole variable domain, filled in from reference TRBV7-6 and TRBJ1-2, reads GAGVSQSPRYKVTKRGQDVALRCDPISGHVSLYWYRQALGQGPEFLTYFNYEAQQDKSGLPNDRFSAERPEGSISTLTIQRTEQRDSAMYRCASSLAAGRVSLYGYTFGSGTRLTVV.

This clonotype has only a few counts. This chain joins TRBV4-1 and TRBJ2-7; D unclear. V was clipped by 0 bases and J by 3 bases, with 12 bases between them. In germline, CDR1 is MGHRA, CDR2 YSYEKL. This CDR3 contains 15 residues. CDR3 DNA: TGCGCCAGCAGCCAAGATTGGGGAAGTTTCTACGAGCAGTACTTC. Translated: CASSQDWGSFYEQYF.

This clonotype was found a few times. V and J are TRBV19 and TRBJ2-4; 8 bases are a match to TRBD1. After removal of 7 bases from V and 10 bases from J, the junction contained 9 bases not matched to a gene. The CDR3 is made up of 13 amino acids. CDR1 and CDR2 from the germline V gene are LNHDA and SQIVND (reference sequence). The CDR3 spells CASTLDRGGIQYF. CDR3 nucleotide sequence: TGTGCCAGTACCCTCGACAGGGGCGGAATTCAGTACTTC.

In its sample, this clonotype was seen many times. The chain couples TRBV9 to TRBJ1-6, with a tentative D call TRBD1 (5 bases). Germline V CDR1 and CDR2: SGDLS, YYNGEE. The CDR3 is 15 amino acids. Trimming cost V 4 bases and J 6 bases, with 14 bases left between them. The CDR3 reads CASSPRGAGNSPLHF. Here the CDR3 DNA reads TGTGCCAGCAGCCCGAGAGGGGCTGGTAATTCACCCCTCCACTTT.

There are many counts of this clonotype. The rearrangement links TRBV12-3 or TRBV12-4 to TRBJ2-5; D is ambiguous. V was shortened by 0 bases and J by 2 bases, with 7 bases between the two germline ends. The CDR3 contains 14 residues. The CDR3 coding sequence is TGTGCCAGCAGTTTAGCACCGTCACAAGAGACCCAGTACTTC. Encoded protein: CASSLAPSQETQYF.

The J gene is TRBJ1-1, the V gene TRBV28, with a tentative D call TRBD1 (5 bases). Germline V gene data show CDR1 as MDHEN and CDR2 as SYDVKM. The V and J ends lost 4 bases and 6 bases respectively, with 27 bases between them. The CDR3 runs 18 residues. CDR3 region: CASSSQLTRDLRGAEAFF. The CDR3, as DNA: TGTGCCAGCAGTTCCCAACTTACCCGGGATCTTAGGGGCGCTGAAGCTTTCTTT.

This clonotype was picked up a small number of times. The chain joins TRBV19 to TRBJ2-2, with 10 nucleotides matching TRBD2. This CDR3 comprises 15 residues. Trimming cost V 2 bases and J 6 bases; bases outside gene matches: 3. CDR1 LNHDA and CDR2 SQIVND come from the germline V gene (reference sequence). CDR3 amino acids: CASSIPSGRAGELFF. The CDR3 DNA reads TGTGCCAGTAGTATACCGAGCGGGAGGGCCGGGGAGCTGTTTTTT. The whole variable domain, filled in from reference TRBV19 and TRBJ2-2, reads DGGITQSPKYLFRKEGQNVTLSCEQNLNHDAMYWYRQDPGQGLRLIYYSQIVNDFQKGDIAEGYSVSREKKESFPLTVTSAQKNPTAFYLCASSIPSGRAGELFFGEGSRLTVL.

The sample holds a few counts of this clonotype. This chain connects TRBV7-9 to TRBJ2-5; 8 bases are a match to TRBD1. The ends lost 4 bases at V and 1 base at J; junction bases unmatched: 2. Germline loops: CDR1 SEHNR, CDR2 FQNEAQ (reference sequence). There are 14 residues in the CDR3. In DNA form, the CDR3 reads TGTGCCAGCAGCTCGGGACAGGCCCAAGAGACCCAGTACTTC. As protein: CASSSGQAQETQYF.

This sequence joins TRBV5-4 and TRBJ1-6; maybe TRBD1 (5 bases). Germline-derived CDR1 and CDR2 are SGHNT and YYREEE (reference sequence). V lost 0 bases and J lost 6, with 10 bases in between. CDR3 length equals 15 residues. CDR3: CASSLDPGTNSPLHF. The CDR3 nucleotides read TGTGCCAGCAGCTTGGATCCAGGGACTAATTCACCCCTCCACTTT.

This clonotype was found many times. The chain employs TRBV4-2 and TRBJ2-1; D perhaps matches TRBD2 (6 bases). The V gene lost 1 base and the J gene lost 4 bases, with 14 bases spanning the gap. Germline values: CDR1 LGHNA, CDR2 YNFKEQ. The CDR3 totals 16 residues. In DNA, the CDR3 is TGTGCCAGCAGCCAAGGGGCGGGGTTAGCTTACAATGAGCAGTTCTTC. Encoded protein: CASSQGAGLAYNEQFF.

This clonotype was seen more than once but under ten times. The chain employs TRBV3-1 and TRBJ1-1; tentative D call: TRBD1 (5 bases). V was clipped by 5 bases and J by 6 bases, with 13 bases between them. Germline CDR1 reads LGHDT; CDR2 reads YNNKEL (reference sequence). CDR3 length equals 13 residues. This CDR3 reads CASSFTGLAEAFF. The CDR3 DNA follows: TGTGCCAGCAGCTTTACAGGATTGGCTGAAGCTTTCTTT.

This clonotype was recorded many times. The chain combines TRBV20-1 with TRBJ1-2, with TRBD1 matching 8 bases. The V gene end was trimmed by 0 bases and the J gene end by 3 bases; junction bases not matched to a gene: 3. CDR1 is DFQATT and CDR2 is SNEGSKA in the germline V gene (reference sequence). This CDR3 region has 14 residues. As DNA, the CDR3 is TGCAGTGCTAGAGATCCAGGGGGCTACTATGGCTACACCTTC. This translates into CSARDPGGYYGYTF.

The CDR3 DNA is TGCAGCGCAGGGACAGGCGGCCAAGAGACCCAGTACTTC. Translated: CSAGTGGQETQYF. The V call is TRBV29-1, the J call TRBJ2-5; 8 bases fit TRBD1. The J segment lost 1 base and the V segment lost 7 bases, leaving 5 bases of the junction unmatched. This CDR3 region has 13 residues. Germline V gene data show CDR1 as SQVTM and CDR2 as ANQGSEA. The complete variable domain, with remaining parts taken from reference TRBV29-1 and TRBJ2-5, reads SAVISQKPSRDICQRGTSLTIQCQVDSQVTMMFWYRQQPGQSLTLIATANQGSEATYESGFVIDKFPISRPNLTFSTLTVSNMSPEDSSIYLCSAGTGGQETQYFGPGTRLLVL.

This clonotype has just a few counts. The chain employs TRBV9 and TRBJ2-7; 9 bases agree with TRBD1. The length of the CDR3 is 15 residues. Germline V gene sequence: CDR1 SGDLS, CDR2 YYNGEE. V dropped 4 bases and J dropped 6; count of bases not matched to a gene: 11. The CDR3: CASSPRPGQGPEQYF. The CDR3 DNA reads as TGTGCCAGCAGCCCCCGACCGGGACAGGGACCCGAGCAGTACTTC. The full variable domain, rest sourced from reference TRBV9 and TRBJ2-7, is DSGVTQTPKHLITATGQRVTLRCSPRSGDLSVYWYQQSLDQGLQFLIQYYNGEERAKGNILERFSAQQFPDLHSELNLSSLELGDSALYFCASSPRPGQGPEQYFGPGTRLTVT.

This clonotype was seen a handful of times. The chain employs TRBV5-6 and TRBJ2-6; D possibly matches TRBD1 or TRBD2 (5 bases each). With 3 bases removed from V and 0 bases from J, the gap between germline ends came to 13 bases. This CDR3 is built from 17 residues. Germline CDR1 reads SGHDT; CDR2 reads YYEEEE. In nucleotides, the CDR3 is TGTGCCAGCAGCTGGGGACCGACCAGCTCTGGGGCCAACGTCCTGACTTTC. Its translation: CASSWGPTSSGANVLTF.

This clonotype was seen only a few times. The gene calls are TRBV4-3 and TRBJ1-1; D is ambiguous. The V gene lost 0 bases and the J gene lost 1 base, with 6 bases spanning the gap. Looked up from germline, CDR1 is LGHNA and CDR2 is YSLEER. This CDR3 spans 14 amino acids. The CDR3 nucleotides are TGCGCCAGCAGCCAAGATGCCAGGAACACTGAAGCTTTCTTT. This translates into CASSQDARNTEAFF.

The V and J genes are TRBV19 and TRBJ2-2, with 7 nucleotides matching TRBD1. In germline, CDR1 is LNHDA, CDR2 SQIVND (reference sequence). The CDR3 runs 15 residues. J gave up 3 bases and V 9 bases, and 10 bases lay outside the gene matches. The CDR3 DNA sequence: TGTGCCAGCCGGGGAAGGACAGGACACACCGGGGAGCTGTTTTTT. Translating it yields CASRGRTGHTGELFF.

This clonotype has a count of ten or more. The genes are TRBV29-1 and TRBJ2-5; perhaps TRBD1 as D (6 bases). Trimming stripped 6 bases from V and 7 bases from J, with 24 bases between. The CDR3 spans 15 residues. Germline CDR1 is SQVTM and CDR2 is ANQGSEA. CDR3 DNA: TGCAGCGTGGGGAGACGGGACACGAGCTTAGGGACCCAGTACTTC. Translated, it gives CSVGRRDTSLGTQYF.

The chain's CDR3 is CSARVGTVNTEAFF. The CDR3 DNA reads as TGCAGTGCTAGAGTCGGGACAGTGAACACTGAAGCTTTCTTT. V gene TRBV20-1 combines with J gene TRBJ1-1, with TRBD1 matching over 7 bases. J gave up 0 bases and V 1 base, and 2 bases lay outside the gene matches. This CDR3 spans 14 amino acids. Looked up from germline, CDR1 is DFQATT and CDR2 is SNEGSKA (reference sequence).

This clonotype was observed many times. This rearrangement joins TRBV5-1 to TRBJ2-3, with TRBD2 matching over 13 bases. The CDR3 sequence is 17 residues long. Germline lookup yields CDR1 SGHRS and CDR2 YFSETQ. Losses at the gene ends were 4 bases for V and 4 bases for J; bases not matched to a gene: 9. The CDR3 bases are TGCGCCAGCAGCCCCCGACTAGCGGGGGGTTTAGCAGATACGCAGTATTTT. Its translation is CASSPRLAGGLADTQYF.

The chain links TRBV18 to TRBJ1-2, with 8 bases that match TRBD1. This CDR3 comprises 13 residues. V trimming: 2 bases; J trimming: 8 bases; junction bases outside the gene matches: 4. Looked up from germline, CDR1 is KGHSH and CDR2 is LQKENI. The CDR3 DNA is TGTGCCAGCTCACCAGCGACAGGGGTCGGCTACACCTTC. Its translation is CASSPATGVGYTF. The whole variable domain, remainder taken from reference TRBV18 and TRBJ1-2, is NAGVMQNPRHLVRRRGQEARLRCSPMKGHSHVYWYRQLPEEGLKFMVYLQKENIIDESGMPKERFSAEFPKEGPSILRIQQVVRGDSAAYFCASSPATGVGYTFGSGTRLTVV.

This clonotype was seen only a few times. The V gene is TRBV7-8, the J gene TRBJ2-7; 8 nucleotides align to TRBD2. Per the germline V gene, CDR1 is SGHVS and CDR2 is FQNEAQ. V trimming: 5 bases; J trimming: 4 bases; junction bases outside the gene matches: 7. CDR3 length equals 14 residues. The CDR3 DNA reads as TGTGCCAGCAGCGGACCCCAGCGGGGGTACGAGCAGTACTTC. Translating gives CASSGPQRGYEQYF. The whole variable domain, remainder taken from reference TRBV7-8 and TRBJ2-7, is GAGVSQSPRYKVAKRGQDVALRCDPISGHVSLFWYQQALGQGPEFLTYFQNEAQLDKSGLPSDRFFAERPEGSVSTLKIQRTQQEDSAVYLCASSGPQRGYEQYFGPGTRLTVT.

This clonotype showed up many times. The rearrangement joins TRBV29-1 to TRBJ2-3; no clear D gene. With 4 bases removed from V and 2 bases from J, the gap between germline ends came to 7 bases. Germline lookup yields CDR1 SQVTM and CDR2 ANQGSEA. The CDR3 spans 12 residues. The CDR3 loop is CSVVRATDTQYF. The CDR3 DNA sequence: TGCAGCGTTGTTAGGGCCACAGATACGCAGTATTTT.

This clonotype was observed a few times. V is TRBV7-6 and J is TRBJ1-1, with no clear D. This CDR3 region has 16 residues. V lost 1 base, J lost 2 bases, and 14 bases lay in between. Germline CDR1 reads SGHVS; CDR2 reads FNYEAQ. CDR3 protein: CASSLEGLDGNTEAFF. CDR3 DNA sequence: TGTGCCAGCAGCTTAGAGGGATTAGACGGAAACACTGAAGCTTTCTTT.

The chain combines TRBV7-9 with TRBJ2-5; no definite D call. V gave up 3 bases and J gave up 2 bases, with 10 bases separating them. This CDR3 contains 14 residues. Germline V gene data show CDR1 as SEHNR and CDR2 as FQNEAQ (reference sequence). In DNA, the CDR3 is TGTGCCAGCAGCTTCAGTACAGTACAAGAGACCCAGTACTTC. This sequence encodes CASSFSTVQETQYF.

This clonotype has at least ten counts. The chain carries TRBV12-3 or TRBV12-4 and TRBJ2-2; D may correspond to TRBD1 or TRBD2 (5 bases each). Trimming cost V 4 bases and J 3 bases, with 9 bases left between them. The CDR3 contains 14 residues. The CDR3 DNA sequence: TGTGCCAGCAGTTGGGACCGATACACCGGGGAGCTGTTTTTT. This gives the protein CASSWDRYTGELFF.

The CDR3 loop reads CASSAFAGNYGYTF. The CDR3 DNA reads as TGTGCCAGCAGTGCCTTTGCAGGGAACTATGGCTACACCTTC. The rearrangement joins TRBV25-1 to TRBJ1-2; TRBD1 might be the D (5 bases). This CDR3 is built from 14 residues. Germline V gives CDR1 MGHDK, CDR2 SYGVNS. V lost 4 bases and J lost 2, with 11 bases in between.